Below are 2 T cell receptor beta chains sequenced from a single sample in a study of T cells in Graves' hyperthyroidism and ophthalmopathy. TCR beta CDR3 regions were amplified from RNA. TCR CDR3 underwent first-round RT-PCR with the HTBI primer set. From the multiplex PCR reads, TCRdb called clonotypes with MiXCR, one entry per CDR3 protein. The data contain about 520,000 distinct CDR3 sequences, approximately 25% of them singletons. The sequencing input was blood. The receptors were sampled from a woman aged 25 to 39 with Graves' ophthalmopathy.

The rearrangement joins TRBV20-1 to TRBJ2-7, with D possibly called TRBD1 or TRBD2 (6 bases each). V lost 2 bases, J lost 2 bases, and 16 bases lay in between. The CDR3 is 15 residues long. Germline CDR1 is DFQATT and CDR2 is SNEGSKA (reference sequence). CDR3 sequence reads: CSARPGAGGTYEQYF. CDR3 nucleotide sequence: TGCAGTGCTAGACCGGGGGCCGGAGGAACCTACGAGCAGTACTTC.

This clonotype was seen ten or more times. This sequence joins TRBV11-2 and TRBJ2-7; 10 nucleotides match TRBD1. The CDR3 sequence is 16 residues long. From germline, CDR1 is SGHAT and CDR2 FQNNGV. The V segment lost 4 bases and the J segment 3 bases; nucleotides outside the gene matches: 9. The CDR3 DNA is TGTGCCAGCAGCTCGCCCGGGACAGGGGAGATCTACGAGCAGTACTTC. Translation: CASSSPGTGEIYEQYF.